A single sample is the source of the 26 T cell receptor beta chains below, sequenced in a study of blood T cell repertoires in COVID-19. Method: immunoSEQ multiplex PCR; TCRdb's copy keeps in-frame clones and lacks some. The data contain 180,000 or so clones, approximately 82% of them singletons. What was sequenced was PBMCs or T cells enriched from blood (not recorded which). The origin of the receptors is a middle-aged man who had recovered from COVID-19.

The V and J genes are TRBV6-5 and TRBJ1-2, with 8 bases fitting TRBD1. Losses at the gene ends were 6 bases for V and 8 bases for J; bases not matched to a gene: 5. This CDR3 spans 12 amino acids. Germline CDR1 and CDR2: MNHEY and SVGAGI. CDR3 coding DNA: TGTGCCAGCAGGCCCTGGGACAGGGGCTACACCTTC. Translating it yields CASRPWDRGYTF.

This chain connects TRBV12-3 or TRBV12-4 to TRBJ2-5; the D gene is possibly TRBD2 (5 bases). This CDR3 spans 12 amino acids. Trimming removed 5 bases from V and 4 bases from J, with 8 bases in between. In nucleotides, the CDR3 is TGTGCCAGCAGTCGGGGTGCAGAGACCCAGTACTTC. This codes for CASSRGAETQYF.

This chain uses TRBV12-3 or TRBV12-4 with TRBJ1-5; D may be TRBD1 (6 bases). Trimming removed 5 bases at V and 8 bases at J, with 13 bases between. The CDR3 spans 13 residues. The CDR3 sequence is CASSPQQGEPQHF. The CDR3 nucleotides read TGTGCCAGCAGTCCTCAACAGGGTGAGCCCCAGCATTTT.

The rearrangement joins TRBV18 to TRBJ1-1; D is unresolved. Germline CDR1 KGHSH, CDR2 LQKENI. The V end lost 0 bases, the J end lost 4 bases, and 12 bases lay between the germline ends. The CDR3 is 15 amino acids. CDR3 nucleotides: TGTGCCAGCTCACCACCGGGCAGGTTCCTCACTGAAGCTTTCTTT. It translates to CASSPPGRFLTEAFF.

The chain employs TRBV6-5 and TRBJ1-5; possibly TRBD1 for D (5 bases). Deletions cut 8 bases from V and 7 bases from J, with 12 bases between. CDR1 and CDR2 from the germline V gene are MNHEY and SVGAGI. This CDR3 comprises 12 residues. In DNA form, the CDR3 reads TGTGCCAGCGGGGGGAGGGGACAGCCCCAGCATTTT. Its protein is CASGGRGQPQHF.

V and J are TRBV6-5 and TRBJ1-2; 8 bases match TRBD1. CDR3 size: 14 residues. J was trimmed by 7 bases and V by 6 bases; bases with no gene match: 10. CDR1 MNHEY and CDR2 SVGAGI come from the germline V gene. The CDR3 bases are TGTGCCAGCAGGAAGCAAGGGACAGGTGGTGGCTACACCTTC. Protein sequence: CASRKQGTGGGYTF.

This chain links TRBV30 with TRBJ1-2; TRBD1 is a possible D gene (5 bases). The germline CDR1 and CDR2 sequences are GTSNPN and SVGIG (reference sequence). The V end was cut by 0 bases, the J end by 2 bases, with 13 bases between. CDR3 length: 15 residues. CDR3 residues: CAWSVLGRENYGYTF. The CDR3 DNA sequence: TGTGCCTGGAGTGTACTGGGCAGGGAAAACTATGGCTACACCTTC.

The J gene is TRBJ1-5, the V gene TRBV10-3, with TRBD1 matching 7 bases. Trimming took 3 bases from V and 0 from J; bases not matched to a gene: 5. This CDR3 comprises 16 residues. CDR1 and CDR2 from the germline V gene are ENHRY and SYGVKD. CDR3 sequence: CAISDSRQGSNQPQHF. CDR3 coding DNA: TGTGCCATCAGTGACTCCCGACAGGGTAGCAATCAGCCCCAGCATTTT.

The genes are TRBV6-5 and TRBJ2-1, with 10 bases aligning to TRBD1. The CDR3 spans 15 residues. Germline V gene lookup returns CDR1 MNHEY and CDR2 SVGAGI. Trimming cost V 5 bases and J 7 bases; bases outside gene matches: 8. The CDR3 reads CASSHDRGRGNEQFF. The CDR3 nucleotides are TGTGCCAGCAGTCACGACAGGGGGCGGGGGAATGAGCAGTTCTTC.

This clone was recorded a few times. The chain links TRBV7-6 to TRBJ2-7, with TRBD2 matching 12 bases. Germline V gives CDR1 SGHVS, CDR2 FNYEAQ. With 1 base clipped from V and 0 bases from J, the junction kept 4 bases outside the gene matches. The CDR3 spans 17 residues. This chain's CDR3 is CASSLEGLAGYSYEQYF. CDR3 nucleotides: TGTGCCAGCAGCTTAGAGGGACTAGCGGGTTACTCCTACGAGCAGTACTTC.

This sequence joins TRBV5-1 and TRBJ2-1; 9 bases fit TRBD2. Germline assignment: CDR1 SGHRS and CDR2 YFSETQ. This CDR3 region has 15 residues. The ends lost 0 bases at V and 10 bases at J; junction bases unmatched: 8. Here the CDR3 reads CASSLEAGGPPEQFF. CDR3 in DNA: TGCGCCAGCAGCTTGGAGGCGGGGGGGCCCCCAGAGCAGTTCTTC. The variable domain in full, completed from reference TRBV5-1 and TRBJ2-1, reads KAGVTQTPRYLIKTRGQQVTLSCSPISGHRSVSWYQQTPGQGLQFLFEYFSETQRNKGNFPGRFSGRQFSNSRSEMNVSTLELGDSALYLCASSLEAGGPPEQFFGPGTRLTVL.

The rearrangement uses TRBV20-1 and TRBJ2-7; 8 bases align to TRBD1. Germline-derived CDR1 and CDR2 are DFQATT and SNEGSKA (reference sequence). The ends lost 7 bases at V and 6 bases at J; junction bases unmatched: 5. The CDR3 has 11 amino acids. The CDR3 sequence: CSVGQGGEQYF. The CDR3 nucleotides are TGCAGTGTTGGACAGGGTGGCGAGCAGTACTTC.

J is TRBJ2-1 and V is TRBV2; 8 bases are shared with TRBD2. V lost 6 bases and J lost 10; bases outside the gene matches: 8. Per germline, CDR1 SNHLY and CDR2 FYNNEI. The CDR3 spans 13 residues. The CDR3: CASRGGASGEQFF. CDR3 DNA: TGTGCCAGCAGGGGTGGAGCTAGCGGGGAGCAGTTCTTC.

The V gene is TRBV28, the J gene TRBJ2-6; no reliable D call. V lost 6 bases and J lost 4, with 10 bases in between. This CDR3 contains 14 residues. The germline V gene has CDR1 MDHEN and CDR2 SYDVKM. The CDR3 is CASSPAAGANVLTF. In DNA form, the CDR3 reads TGTGCCAGCAGCCCGGCGGCCGGGGCCAACGTCCTGACTTTC.

This clone has more than one count but fewer than ten. V and J are TRBV2 and TRBJ1-3; a possible D gene is TRBD1 (5 bases). The germline V and J ends were trimmed by 5 bases and 4 bases, with 18 bases remaining between them. Germline V gives CDR1 SNHLY, CDR2 FYNNEI. CDR3 length: 16 residues. The CDR3 DNA is TGTGCCAGCAGTCAGGTTGTGGGGCTTCTGGGAAACACCATATATTTT. Translation gives CASSQVVGLLGNTIYF. The full variable domain, with the rest looked up from reference TRBV2 and TRBJ1-3, is EPEVTQTPSHQVTQMGQEVILRCVPISNHLYFYWYRQILGQKVEFLVSFYNNEISEKSEIFDDQFSVERPDGSNFTLKIRSTKLEDSAMYFCASSQVVGLLGNTIYFGEGSWLTVV.

This clone appeared a few times. The V call is TRBV19, the J call TRBJ2-2; D possibly corresponds to TRBD1 (6 bases). Trimming cost V 7 bases and J 0 bases, with 12 bases left between them. This CDR3 contains 15 residues. The germline V gene has CDR1 LNHDA and CDR2 SQIVND (reference sequence). CDR3 bases: TGTGCCAGTACTACGGACAGAACGAACACCGGGGAGCTGTTTTTT. This translates into CASTTDRTNTGELFF.

The chain employs TRBV20-1 and TRBJ2-2, with D perhaps TRBD1 (6 bases). Germline CDR1 reads DFQATT; CDR2 reads SNEGSKA (reference sequence). There are 13 residues in the CDR3. Trimming pared 3 bases from V and 6 bases from J, leaving 11 bases between. The CDR3 here is CSASQGISGELFF. DNA for the CDR3: TGCAGTGCTAGTCAGGGGATTTCCGGGGAGCTGTTTTTT.

The gene calls are TRBV6-4 and TRBJ2-3, with TRBD1 matching 8 bases. V lost 6 bases, J lost 3 bases, and 8 bases stayed unmatched. The CDR3 has 15 residues. From germline, CDR1 is MRHNA and CDR2 SNTAGT. CDR3 in amino acids: CASRETGAFTDTQYF. Here the CDR3 DNA reads TGTGCCAGCAGGGAGACAGGGGCATTTACAGATACGCAGTATTTT.

Here the CDR3 DNA reads TGTGCCAGTACCGGGGGGGTTAGCAATCAGCCCCAGCATTTT. Amino acids: CASTGGVSNQPQHF. This sequence joins TRBV19 and TRBJ1-5; perhaps TRBD1 as D (5 bases). The V end lost 7 bases, the J end lost 0 bases, and 10 bases lay between the germline ends. There are 14 residues in the CDR3. CDR1 is LNHDA, CDR2 SQIVND, per germline (reference sequence).

CDR3 in amino acids: CSASRGTNYGYTF. In DNA, the CDR3 is TGCAGTGCTAGTAGGGGAACTAACTATGGCTACACCTTC. This sequence joins TRBV20-1 and TRBJ1-2; tentative D call: TRBD1 (5 bases). The germline gives CDR1 DFQATT, CDR2 SNEGSKA (reference sequence). The CDR3 contains 13 residues. The germline V and J ends were trimmed by 3 bases and 0 bases, with 8 bases remaining between them.

The chain couples TRBV10-3 to TRBJ2-2; the match to TRBD2 covers 7 bases. CDR1 is ENHRY and CDR2 is SYGVKD in the germline V gene. This CDR3 contains 13 residues. Trimming removed 9 bases from V and 0 bases from J; junction bases left unmatched: 1. CDR3 sequence reads: CAMGGPNTGELFF. The CDR3 DNA reads as TGTGCCATGGGAGGGCCGAACACCGGGGAGCTGTTTTTT.

The chain links TRBV7-2 to TRBJ1-4, with D hard to call. The ends were cut back, 5 bases at V and 9 bases at J, with 10 bases in the middle. The germline gives CDR1 SGHTA, CDR2 FQGNSA. The CDR3 contains 12 residues. CDR3 in amino acids: CASSHRGQKLFF. DNA of the CDR3: TGTGCCAGCAGCCACAGAGGGCAAAAACTGTTTTTT.

V is TRBV4-1 and J is TRBJ1-1; D call uncertain. From germline, CDR1 is MGHRA and CDR2 YSYEKL. This CDR3 contains 14 residues. The V end lost 4 bases, the J end lost 1 base, and 10 bases lay between the germline ends. The chain's CDR3 is CASSPPMANTEAFF. In nucleotides, the CDR3 is TGCGCCAGCAGCCCCCCCATGGCGAACACTGAAGCTTTCTTT.

J is TRBJ1-1 and V is TRBV18, with 7 bases fitting TRBD1. This CDR3 spans 11 amino acids. CDR1 is KGHSH, CDR2 LQKENI, per germline. V lost 6 bases and J lost 12; bases outside the gene matches: 7. In DNA form, the CDR3 reads TGTGCCAGCTCTCCCGGACAGGAGACTTTCTTT. Translation: CASSPGQETFF. Full variable domain (outside the CDR3, taken from reference TRBV18 and TRBJ1-1): NAGVMQNPRHLVRRRGQEARLRCSPMKGHSHVYWYRQLPEEGLKFMVYLQKENIIDESGMPKERFSAEFPKEGPSILRIQQVVRGDSAAYFCASSPGQETFFGQGTRLTVV.

This chain links TRBV21-1 with TRBJ2-4; the table calls TRBD1, which could not be checked here. TRBV21-1 is a pseudogene segment. The CDR3 has 19 residues. The CDR3 reads CASSKRGQKPSGAKNIQYF. The DNA of the CDR3 is TGTGCCAGCAGCAAAAGGGGACAGAAGCCATCGGGGGCCAAAAACATTCAGTACTTC.

This chain links TRBV2 with TRBJ2-2; 11 positions agree with TRBD1. Germline loops: CDR1 SNHLY, CDR2 FYNNEI. V lost 6 bases and J lost 6; bases outside the gene matches: 0. The CDR3 runs 13 residues. The CDR3 protein is CASRGQGAGELFF. The CDR3 DNA follows: TGTGCCAGCAGGGGACAGGGGGCCGGGGAGCTGTTTTTT.